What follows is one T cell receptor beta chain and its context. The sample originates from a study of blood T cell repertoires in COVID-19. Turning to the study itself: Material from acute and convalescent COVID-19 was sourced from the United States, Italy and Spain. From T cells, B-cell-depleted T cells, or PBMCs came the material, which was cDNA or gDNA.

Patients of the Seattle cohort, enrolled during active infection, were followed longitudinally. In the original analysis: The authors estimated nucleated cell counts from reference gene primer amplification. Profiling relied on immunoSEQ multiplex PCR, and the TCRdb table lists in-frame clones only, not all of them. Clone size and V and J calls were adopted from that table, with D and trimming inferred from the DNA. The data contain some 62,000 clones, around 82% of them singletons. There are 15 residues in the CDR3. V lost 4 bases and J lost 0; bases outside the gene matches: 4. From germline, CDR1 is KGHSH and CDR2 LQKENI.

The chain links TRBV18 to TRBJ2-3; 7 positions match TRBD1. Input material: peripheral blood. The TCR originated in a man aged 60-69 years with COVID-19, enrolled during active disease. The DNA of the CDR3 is TGTGCCAGCTCACGACAGGGATCTAGCACAGATACGCAGTATTTT. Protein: CASSRQGSSTDTQYF. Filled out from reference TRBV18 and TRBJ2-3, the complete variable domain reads NAGVMQNPRHLVRRRGQEARLRCSPMKGHSHVYWYRQLPEEGLKFMVYLQKENIIDESGMPKERFSAEFPKEGPSILRIQQVVRGDSAAYFCASSRQGSSTDTQYFGPGTRLTVL.